The 8 T cell receptor beta chains listed next were all sequenced from one sample in a study of a mutant IDH1 vaccine in newly diagnosed glioma. Regarding time point: week 35, safety follow-up. Alongside topical imiquimod, each dose of vaccine comprised 300 ug of mutant IDH1 20-mer peptide. Their antigens remain unidentified. The method was immunoSEQ multiplex PCR; TCRdb's version includes in-frame clones alone and lacks a portion of them. The data hold roughly 52,000 clones, with 84% observed a single time. The specimen was PBMCs, collected from a glioma patient whose treatment included an IDH1 peptide vaccine. The receptors derive from a woman aged 18 to 35 with glioma.

The gene calls are TRBV7-8 and TRBJ1-5, with 7 bases matching TRBD1. V lost 1 base to trimming and J lost 6 bases; unmatched junction nucleotides: 6. This CDR3 is 15 amino acids long. CDR1 SGHVS and CDR2 FQNEAQ come from the germline V gene. CDR3 in DNA: TGTGCCAGCAGCTTAGGGCGACAGGGCGGTCAGCCCCAGCATTTT. Encoded protein: CASSLGRQGGQPQHF.

J is TRBJ1-1 and V is TRBV28; maybe TRBD1 (6 bases). The length of the CDR3 is 15 residues. The V gene's germline CDR1 is MDHEN and CDR2 SYDVKM. With 2 bases removed from V and 4 bases from J, the gap between germline ends came to 14 bases. CDR3 in amino acids: CASSLMIGRGTEAFF. CDR3 in DNA: TGTGCCAGCAGTTTAATGATCGGCAGGGGCACTGAAGCTTTCTTT. The full variable domain, completed using reference TRBV28 and TRBJ1-1, is DVKVTQSSRYLVKRTGEKVFLECVQDMDHENMFWYRQDPGLGLRLIYFSYDVKMKEKGDIPEGYSVSREKKERFSLILESASTNQTSMYLCASSLMIGRGTEAFFGQGTRLTVV.

The chain combines TRBV18 with TRBJ1-2, with 7 bases identical to TRBD1. Looked up from germline, CDR1 is KGHSH and CDR2 is LQKENI. The CDR3 length is 16 residues. The junction had 10 bases not matched to a gene; V was cut back by 3 bases and J by 3 bases. The CDR3 reads CASSPTSGQTYYGYTF. The DNA for the CDR3 is TGTGCCAGCTCACCGACATCGGGACAGACCTACTATGGCTACACCTTC.

The gene calls are TRBV2 and TRBJ2-5, with 7 nucleotides matching TRBD2. Germline V gene sequence: CDR1 SNHLY, CDR2 FYNNEI. This CDR3 region has 13 residues. The ends lost 3 bases at V and 6 bases at J; junction bases unmatched: 4. CDR3 coding DNA: TGTGCCAGCAGTGACAGCGGGATCCAGACCCAGTACTTC. It specifies CASSDSGIQTQYF.

This chain joins TRBV18 and TRBJ2-6, with no clear D. The V end was cut by 3 bases, the J end by 0 bases, with 3 bases between. CDR1 is KGHSH, CDR2 LQKENI, per germline. CDR3 length equals 14 residues. The CDR3 DNA is TGTGCCAGCTCACCCCTCTCTGGGGCCAACGTCCTGACTTTC. Translated, it gives CASSPLSGANVLTF.

The J gene is TRBJ1-1, the V gene TRBV2; D is unresolved. V gave up 7 bases and J gave up 3 bases, with 12 bases separating them. This CDR3 is 13 amino acids long. Germline assignment: CDR1 SNHLY and CDR2 FYNNEI. The CDR3 DNA reads TGTGCCAGCATGCAGCGGCGGGACACTGAAGCTTTCTTT. The encoded protein is CASMQRRDTEAFF.

The chain is built from TRBV19 and TRBJ2-2, with D uncertain. The germline gives CDR1 LNHDA, CDR2 SQIVND (reference sequence). The CDR3 has 14 residues. In DNA form, the CDR3 reads TGTGTTCTCGCCTTGGTGAAGAACACCGGGGAGCTGTTTTTT. Its protein product is CVLALVKNTGELFF.

The chain has TRBV6-5 and TRBJ2-5, with a weak D call TRBD2 (6 bases). The CDR3 is 16 residues long. Trimming shortened V by 0 bases and J by 2 bases, and 13 bases separated the two germline ends. From germline, CDR1 is MNHEY and CDR2 SVGAGI. CDR3: CASSYSVLGLQETQYF. Written as DNA, the CDR3 is TGTGCCAGCAGTTACTCGGTTTTGGGACTTCAAGAGACCCAGTACTTC.